Listed below are T cell receptor beta chains from one sample, sequenced in a study of blood T cell repertoires in COVID-19. The assay was immunoSEQ multiplex PCR, and TCRdb's table has in-frame clones only and misses some. Of 200,000 to 300,000 clones listed, nearly 90% are singletons. The sequencing sample was made of PBMCs or T cells enriched from blood (not recorded which). These receptors were obtained from a woman under 40 with acute COVID-19. Each CDR3 is given with its conserved first and last residue. The D gene is left open where the match is weak. Size tells how often a clone was seen (once, few, many) or the class of an expanded clone, and some rows leave it out.

CDR3 DNA	CDR3 protein	V gene	D gene	CDR3 length	clone size	J gene
TGTGCCAGCAGCGCGAGTGGACTCACGGTCACTGAAGCTTTCTTT	CASSASGLTVTEAFF	TRBV9	-	15	-	TRBJ1-1
TGTGCCATCAGTGAGTCCTCGGCCCAGTACTTC	CAISESSAQYF	TRBV10-3	-	11	-	TRBJ2-5
TGCAGCGTTGTGGGACGTCCGGGACAGGAGGACAATGAGCAGTTCTTC	CSVVGRPGQEDNEQFF	TRBV29-1	TRBD1	16	-	TRBJ2-1
TGTGCCAGCACCACTTTGGGGACAGGGACTTTTGTGAAGTCACCCCTCCACTTT	CASTTLGTGTFVKSPLHF	TRBV27	TRBD1	18	-	TRBJ1-6
TGTGCCAGCAGTGGGACTAGCGGGGGGTTTAAGGACACCGGGGAGCTGTTTTTT	CASSGTSGGFKDTGELFF	TRBV6-2/TRBV6-3	TRBD2	18	-	TRBJ2-2
TGTGCCATCAGTGGCGGGACAGGGAACGGCGGGGAGCTGTTTTTT	CAISGGTGNGGELFF	TRBV10-3	TRBD1	15	-	TRBJ2-2
TGTGCCAGCAGCGTAGTCGGGGGGAACACTGAAGCTTTCTTT	CASSVVGGNTEAFF	TRBV9	-	14	few	TRBJ1-1
TGTGCCTGGAGCGAATACCCGGCAGGGGAGGGAACTGAAGCTTTCTTT	CAWSEYPAGEGTEAFF	TRBV30	-	16	-	TRBJ1-1
TGTGCCAGCAGCGCCCTAAGAGCGGGGGGGAACACCGGGGAGCTGTTTTTT	CASSALRAGGNTGELFF	TRBV9	TRBD2	17	-	TRBJ2-2
TGTGCCAGCAGCTTAGACGGGGGGGCCACAGATACGCAGTATTTT	CASSLDGGATDTQYF	TRBV11-2	TRBD2	15	-	TRBJ2-3
TGTGCCAGCAGCTTCGGGGAGCAGCGCAATCAGCCCCAGCATTTT	CASSFGEQRNQPQHF	TRBV5-5	-	15	-	TRBJ1-5
TGTGCCAGCAGTTACAGACAGGGTGGGTTTGGAGAGACCCAGTACTTC	CASSYRQGGFGETQYF	TRBV27	TRBD1	16	-	TRBJ2-5
TGCGCCAGCAGCTGGGACAGGAACACAGATACGCAGTATTTT	CASSWDRNTDTQYF	TRBV5-1	TRBD1	14	-	TRBJ2-3
TGCGCCAGCACCCCCGGGACAGGGGGTTACGAGCAGTACTTC	CASTPGTGGYEQYF	TRBV10-2	TRBD1	14	-	TRBJ2-7
TGTGCCAGCAAGATTCAGGCAGGGGAAGGCTATGGCTACACCTTC	CASKIQAGEGYGYTF	TRBV2	-	15	few	TRBJ1-2
TGTGCCAGTAGTATTTTCGCGGGGATGAACACTGAAGCTTTCTTT	CASSIFAGMNTEAFF	TRBV19	-	15	-	TRBJ1-1
TGCGCCAGCAGTGTCGACAGCAATTCACCCCTCCACTTT	CASSVDSNSPLHF	TRBV10-1	-	13	-	TRBJ1-6
TGTGCCTGGAGTGTACAGAACGGAGCTTTCTTT	CAWSVQNGAFF	TRBV30	-	11	-	TRBJ1-1
TGTGCCAGCAGTCCTTTATCTGGAAACACCATATATTTT	CASSPLSGNTIYF	TRBV12-3/TRBV12-4	-	13	-	TRBJ1-3
TGCAGCGTTGAACCCCAGGGGGAGCGTGGAAACACCATATATTTT	CSVEPQGERGNTIYF	TRBV29-1	TRBD1	15	-	TRBJ1-3
TGTGCCAGCAAGGGGACAGGGGAGGCCTACGAGCAGTACTTC	CASKGTGEAYEQYF	TRBV6-5	TRBD1	14	-	TRBJ2-7
TGTGCCAGCAGCCAAGGCCCGTACAGGGTGGATGGAAACACCATATATTTT	CASSQGPYRVDGNTIYF	TRBV7-8	-	17	-	TRBJ1-3
TGTGCCAGTCAAAGGGGGACCGGGGAGCTGTTTTTT	CASQRGTGELFF	TRBV19	-	12	-	TRBJ2-2
TGCAGTGCCCCGTTGAACTATGGCTACACCTTC	CSAPLNYGYTF	TRBV20-1	-	11	few	TRBJ1-2
TGTGCCAGCAGCGACCGGGACAGGGGGCACAACACTGAAGCTTTCTTT	CASSDRDRGHNTEAFF	TRBV4-2	TRBD1	16	once	TRBJ1-1